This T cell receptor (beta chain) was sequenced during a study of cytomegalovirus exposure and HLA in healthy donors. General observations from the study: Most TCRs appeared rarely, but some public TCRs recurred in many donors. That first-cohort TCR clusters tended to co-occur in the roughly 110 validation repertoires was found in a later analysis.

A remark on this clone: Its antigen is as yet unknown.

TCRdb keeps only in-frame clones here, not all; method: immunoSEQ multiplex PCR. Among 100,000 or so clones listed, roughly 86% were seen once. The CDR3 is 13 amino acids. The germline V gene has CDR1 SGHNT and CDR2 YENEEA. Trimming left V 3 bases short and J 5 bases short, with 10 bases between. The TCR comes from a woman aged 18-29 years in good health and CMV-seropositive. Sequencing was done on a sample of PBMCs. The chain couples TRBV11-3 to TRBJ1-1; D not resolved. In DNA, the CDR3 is TGTGCCAGCAGCTTTATCCTGGCAACTGAAGCTTTCTTT. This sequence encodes CASSFILATEAFF. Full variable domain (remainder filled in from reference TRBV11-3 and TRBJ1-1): EAGVVQSPRYKIIEKKQPVAFWCNPISGHNTLYWYLQNLGQGPELLIRYENEEAVDDSQLPKDRFSAERLKGVDSTLKIQPAELGDSAVYLCASSFILATEAFFGQGTRLTVV.